This T cell receptor (beta chain) comes out of a study of early T cells in non-severe SARS-CoV-2 infection. Study-wide context: Sequencing targeted bulk RNA from unsorted whole blood, leaving chains unpaired. Study results and limitations: VDJdb matching skewed toward anti-spike CD8 responses, missing private and CD4 specificities.

V shed 2 bases and J shed 5 bases, with 10 bases lying between them. CDR3 length equals 14 residues. Unique molecular identifiers were attached to individual cDNA molecules. TCRdb processed the 5' RACE reads anew with MiXCR; each CDR3 protein has one entry. The repertoire includes tens of thousands of distinct CDR3 sequences, 5% to 6% of them detected once, and 25% to 30% sits in the top ten. This clonotype was recorded at least ten times. What it recognizes is unknown. The rearrangement links TRBV12-3 or TRBV12-4 to TRBJ2-1; D is undetermined. The receptor was derived from an adult who was a healthcare worker with PCR-confirmed SARS-CoV-2 infection or an uninfected control (not recorded which). Sequenced input: whole blood. CDR3 in amino acids: CASSLNSQNNEQFF. CDR3 nucleotides: TGTGCCAGCAGTTTAAACAGTCAAAACAATGAGCAGTTCTTC.